This entry lists 31 T cell receptor beta chains sequenced from one sample in a study of CD8+ T cells in alopecia areata. Reverse transcribed after extraction, RNA yielded cDNA as the sequencing template. The protocol was immunoSEQ multiplex PCR, while the TCRdb copy is restricted to in-frame clones and leaves out a portion. The repertoire holds roughly 130,000 clones, with roughly 54% as singletons. The sequences come from CD4+ T cells sorted from blood, collected at week 0. Source of these receptors: a human donor with alopecia areata.

The V gene is TRBV6-1, the J gene TRBJ2-7, with 11 nucleotides matching TRBD1. Germline lookup yields CDR1 MNHNS and CDR2 SASEGT. This CDR3 spans 15 amino acids. With 2 bases clipped from V and 4 bases from J, the junction kept 4 bases outside the gene matches. The CDR3 loop is CASSETGTGGYEQYF. CDR3 nucleotides: TGTGCCAGCAGTGAAACCGGGACAGGGGGATACGAGCAGTACTTC.

V usage is TRBV9 and J usage is TRBJ1-1; D is unresolved. Trimming left V 4 bases short and J 11 bases short, with 18 bases between. The CDR3 covers 13 residues. From germline, CDR1 is SGDLS and CDR2 YYNGEE. The CDR3 loop is CASSPSTRSGAFF. The CDR3 nucleotides read TGTGCCAGCAGCCCGTCGACACGGTCGGGGGCTTTCTTT.

This chain uses TRBV14 with TRBJ2-7, with D perhaps being TRBD1 or TRBD2 (5 bases each). CDR1 and CDR2 from the germline V gene are SGHDN and FVKESK. The CDR3 consists of 16 residues. Trimming cost V 5 bases and J 0 bases, with 17 bases left between them. The CDR3 reads CASSLHFRDHSYEQYF. CDR3 sequence (DNA): TGTGCCAGCAGCTTGCATTTCCGGGACCACTCCTACGAGCAGTACTTC. Full variable domain (remainder filled in from reference TRBV14 and TRBJ2-7): EAGVTQFPSHSVIEKGQTVTLRCDPISGHDNLYWYRRVMGKEIKFLLHFVKESKQDESGMPNNRFLAERTGGTYSTLKVQPAELEDSGVYFCASSLHFRDHSYEQYFGPGTRLTVT.

This clone has only a few counts. The V and J genes are TRBV4-3 and TRBJ1-4; maybe TRBD1 (5 bases). CDR3 size: 16 residues. V was trimmed by 4 bases and J by 5 bases, leaving 17 bases between them. Germline loops: CDR1 LGHNA, CDR2 YSLEER. The DNA of the CDR3 is TGCGCCAGCAGCCCCCAGGCCGGGACGCCGAATGAAAAACTGTTTTTT. Translating it yields CASSPQAGTPNEKLFF.

V is TRBV5-1 and J is TRBJ2-1; D ambiguous. This CDR3 spans 11 amino acids. The germline V and J ends were trimmed by 5 bases and 8 bases, with 8 bases remaining between them. Germline V gene data show CDR1 as SGHRS and CDR2 as YFSETQ. In DNA, the CDR3 is TGCGCCAGCAGTGTTCGGGATGAGCAGTTCTTC. It specifies CASSVRDEQFF.

J is TRBJ1-4 and V is TRBV30; no clear D. The germline V gene encodes CDR1 GTSNPN and CDR2 SVGIG (reference sequence). The CDR3 is 12 amino acids. Trimming removed 4 bases at V and 8 bases at J, with 11 bases between. The DNA of the CDR3 is TGTGCCTGGAAAGGATTGGGGGAAAAACTGTTTTTT. Its translation is CAWKGLGEKLFF.

The chain couples TRBV10-3 to TRBJ2-7; 11 nucleotides line up with TRBD1. V was pared by 11 bases and J by 6 bases, with 9 bases of the junction left unmatched. The CDR3 length is 13 residues. Germline loops: CDR1 ENHRY, CDR2 SYGVKD. CDR3 in DNA: TGTGCCTCATTGGACAGGGGGCAAAGCGAGCAGTACTTC. This encodes CASLDRGQSEQYF.

This chain links TRBV27 with TRBJ2-7; 8 positions agree with TRBD1. Germline trimming cut 5 bases from V and 0 bases from J; bases unmatched to any gene: 9. CDR1 is MNHEY and CDR2 is SMNVEV in the germline V gene (reference sequence). This CDR3 contains 16 residues. In DNA, the CDR3 is TGTGCCAGCAGTCCCCAGTGGGGACAGGTCTCCTACGAGCAGTACTTC. It codes for CASSPQWGQVSYEQYF.

The chain joins TRBV7-2 to TRBJ2-1; D unresolved. The CDR3 covers 17 residues. Trimming took off 5 bases at V and 6 bases at J, with 23 bases between the two ends. Germline V gene lookup returns CDR1 SGHTA and CDR2 FQGNSA. The CDR3 loop is CASSHVGLRSAANEQFF. The CDR3 nucleotides are TGTGCCAGCAGCCATGTGGGTTTGCGCTCGGCTGCCAATGAGCAGTTCTTC.

This clone was counted only a few times. The chain recombines TRBV6-5 with TRBJ2-5; maybe TRBD2 (6 bases). The CDR3 is 15 residues long. V was clipped by 6 bases and J by 5 bases, with 19 bases between them. Germline lookup yields CDR1 MNHEY and CDR2 SVGAGI. CDR3 DNA sequence: TGTGCCAGCAGACGACTAACACTAGCAAGGGAGACCCAGTACTTC. This codes for CASRRLTLARETQYF.

CDR3 loop: CASRRFLGYTF. The CDR3 DNA sequence: TGTGCCAGCAGAAGGTTCCTTGGCTACACCTTC. The V and J genes are TRBV11-3 and TRBJ1-2; D gene unclear. V was trimmed by 6 bases and J by 7 bases, leaving 9 bases between them. There are 11 residues in the CDR3. Per germline, CDR1 SGHNT and CDR2 YENEEA.

The chain joins TRBV7-9 to TRBJ1-2; D not resolved. This CDR3 has 16 residues. From germline, CDR1 is SEHNR and CDR2 FQNEAQ (reference sequence). Trimming left V 0 bases short and J 3 bases short, with 14 bases between. The CDR3 protein is CASSLARRVEDYGYTF. The CDR3 DNA is TGTGCCAGCAGCTTAGCACGACGGGTAGAGGACTATGGCTACACCTTC.

This sequence joins TRBV7-9 and TRBJ1-4; D remains ambiguous. The CDR3 length is 15 residues. Trimming took off 5 bases at V and 0 bases at J, with 10 bases between the two ends. Germline V gene data show CDR1 as SEHNR and CDR2 as FQNEAQ (reference sequence). CDR3 sequence: CASSPEFATNEKLFF. CDR3 sequence (DNA): TGTGCCAGCAGCCCGGAGTTTGCAACTAATGAAAAACTGTTTTTT.

For the CDR3, the DNA is TGCGCCAGCAGCTTGGCCAGCAGTGACAATGAGCAGTTCTTC. Encoded protein: CASSLASSDNEQFF. The chain links TRBV5-1 to TRBJ2-1; D ambiguous. The germline V gene encodes CDR1 SGHRS and CDR2 YFSETQ. Trimming stripped 0 bases from V and 5 bases from J, with 9 bases between. There are 14 residues in the CDR3. The full variable domain, its missing parts supplied by reference TRBV5-1 and TRBJ2-1, is KAGVTQTPRYLIKTRGQQVTLSCSPISGHRSVSWYQQTPGQGLQFLFEYFSETQRNKGNFPGRFSGRQFSNSRSEMNVSTLELGDSALYLCASSLASSDNEQFFGPGTRLTVL.

This sequence joins TRBV29-1 and TRBJ2-7; tentative D call: TRBD1 (6 bases). Per the germline V gene, CDR1 is SQVTM and CDR2 is ANQGSEA. Trimming removed 6 bases at V and 4 bases at J, with 16 bases between. The CDR3 sequence is 13 residues long. The CDR3 sequence is CSVRRGQGYEQYF. The CDR3 region has the DNA TGCAGCGTCCGGCGAGGCCAGGGGTACGAGCAGTACTTC.

This clone was seen more than once but under ten times. The chain uses TRBV5-1 and TRBJ2-2; 10 nucleotides align to TRBD2. Germline V gives CDR1 SGHRS, CDR2 YFSETQ. The CDR3 is 16 amino acids. J gave up 0 bases and V 4 bases, and 3 bases lay outside the gene matches. Here the CDR3 DNA reads TGCGCCAGCAGCCCAGGGACTAGCGCGAACACCGGGGAGCTGTTTTTT. The encoded protein is CASSPGTSANTGELFF.

This clone came up a few times. The V and J genes are TRBV28 and TRBJ2-1; 9 bases line up with TRBD2. CDR1 and CDR2 from the germline V gene are MDHEN and SYDVKM. The CDR3 sequence is 15 residues long. The V gene end was trimmed by 6 bases and the J gene end by 8 bases; junction bases not matched to a gene: 11. CDR3 sequence (DNA): TGTGCCAGCAGCCAGACTAGCGGAGTACTCTATGAGCAGTTCTTC. Encoded protein: CASSQTSGVLYEQFF.

The chain uses TRBV4-3 and TRBJ2-7, with 7 bases identical to TRBD1. CDR1 and CDR2 from the germline V gene are LGHNA and YSLEER. The ends lost 4 bases at V and 2 bases at J; junction bases unmatched: 17. The CDR3 runs 18 residues. The CDR3 loop is CASSLEALSRGLPYEQYF. DNA of the CDR3: TGCGCCAGCAGCCTAGAGGCTCTTTCGAGGGGGCTGCCCTACGAGCAGTACTTC.

J is TRBJ2-1 and V is TRBV14; 9 bases fit TRBD2. The V gene end was trimmed by 1 base and the J gene end by 0 bases; junction bases not matched to a gene: 10. The CDR3 spans 19 residues. CDR1 is SGHDN, CDR2 FVKESK, per germline. Written as DNA, the CDR3 is TGTGCCAGCAGCCAAGCCCAGATTGGACTAGCGTTCTCCTACAATGAGCAGTTCTTC. Amino acid sequence: CASSQAQIGLAFSYNEQFF.

This chain connects TRBV7-2 to TRBJ2-3, with a tentative D call TRBD2 (5 bases). This CDR3 is 13 amino acids long. The ends were cut back, 5 bases at V and 7 bases at J, with 13 bases in the middle. Germline values: CDR1 SGHTA, CDR2 FQGNSA. This chain's CDR3 is CASSPVRAHTQYF. CDR3 in DNA: TGTGCCAGCAGCCCAGTGCGGGCCCATACGCAGTATTTT.

V and J are TRBV6-5 and TRBJ2-7; D is unresolved. Germline CDR1 reads MNHEY; CDR2 reads SVGAGI. The CDR3 contains 13 residues. The V end was cut by 3 bases, the J end by 2 bases, with 8 bases between. The CDR3: CASSYRVTYEQYF. In nucleotides, the CDR3 is TGTGCCAGCAGTTATCGGGTAACCTACGAGCAGTACTTC.

This clone was observed a single time. This sequence joins TRBV27 and TRBJ2-1; either TRBD1 or TRBD2 may fit D (5 bases each). Germline V CDR1 and CDR2: MNHEY, SMNVEV (reference sequence). V dropped 3 bases and J dropped 12 bases, with 18 bases sitting between them. The CDR3 covers 14 residues. The CDR3 DNA is TGTGCCAGCAGTTTTTCCCGGGACCCCCCACGGCAGTTCTTC. Translation gives CASSFSRDPPRQFF.

The rearrangement uses TRBV7-2 and TRBJ2-3, with no clear D. The CDR3 loop spans 12 amino acids. The germline gives CDR1 SGHTA, CDR2 FQGNSA. Trimming stripped 5 bases from V and 5 bases from J, with 8 bases between. CDR3 protein: CASSPVGDTQYF. Here the CDR3 DNA reads TGTGCCAGCAGCCCCGTGGGAGATACGCAGTATTTT.

The chain employs TRBV5-6 and TRBJ2-1; unclear D gene. Germline-derived CDR1 and CDR2 are SGHDT and YYEEEE. The CDR3 has 15 amino acids. Trimming removed 4 bases from V and 5 bases from J, with 16 bases in between. The CDR3 sequence: CASSPTWQVNNEQFF. Written as DNA, the CDR3 is TGTGCCAGCAGCCCCACCTGGCAGGTAAACAATGAGCAGTTCTTC.

For this clone: Within the sample, other DNA sequences also encode this same CDR3. This chain joins TRBV7-2 and TRBJ2-3, with D perhaps TRBD2 (5 bases). CDR3 size: 14 residues. V dropped 2 bases and J dropped 1 base, with 7 bases sitting between them. Germline V gene data show CDR1 as SGHTA and CDR2 as FQGNSA. CDR3 DNA: TGTGCCAGCAGCTTAAATAGCGGCACAGATACGCAGTATTTT. This gives the protein CASSLNSGTDTQYF.

The V gene is TRBV7-9, the J gene TRBJ1-5, with D possibly TRBD1 on 6 matching bases. Trimming cost V 4 bases and J 12 bases, with 16 bases left between them. The CDR3 has 13 residues. Per germline, CDR1 SEHNR and CDR2 FQNEAQ (reference sequence). For the CDR3, the DNA is TGTGCCAGCAGCTCCAGCCAGGGGTGGGTCCAGCATTTT. It is translated as CASSSSQGWVQHF.

The chain carries TRBV7-3 and TRBJ1-1, with unresolved D. CDR1 is SGHTA and CDR2 is FQGTGA in the germline V gene. Trimming removed 0 bases from V and 4 bases from J, with 12 bases in between. CDR3 size: 15 residues. CDR3 residues: CASSLTGGLGTEAFF. Written as DNA, the CDR3 is TGTGCCAGCAGCTTAACGGGCGGTCTGGGCACTGAAGCTTTCTTT.

This chain uses TRBV9 with TRBJ1-2, with D maybe TRBD1 (5 bases). Trimming took 0 bases from V and 0 from J, leaving 9 bases between them. The CDR3 runs to 15 residues. Looked up from germline, CDR1 is SGDLS and CDR2 is YYNGEE. The CDR3: CASSVVGATNYGYTF. CDR3 coding DNA: TGTGCCAGCAGCGTAGTTGGGGCTACTAACTATGGCTACACCTTC.

The chain links TRBV4-3 to TRBJ2-5; D is possibly TRBD1 (8 bases). This CDR3 has 17 amino acids. Deletions cut 0 bases from V and 5 bases from J, with 19 bases between. Germline V gene data show CDR1 as LGHNA and CDR2 as YSLEER. The CDR3 bases are TGCGCCAGCAGCCAAGATGGACAGGGTGGGGAGGGGGAGACCCAGTACTTC. Residues: CASSQDGQGGEGETQYF.

Only one count was recorded for this clone. V and J are TRBV2 and TRBJ1-6; 11 nucleotides agree with TRBD1. The CDR3 has 16 amino acids. Germline loops: CDR1 SNHLY, CDR2 FYNNEI. V dropped 9 bases and J dropped 4; count of bases not matched to a gene: 8. CDR3 sequence: CARGGQGADYNSPLHF. As DNA, the CDR3 is TGTGCCAGAGGAGGACAGGGGGCAGATTATAATTCACCCCTCCACTTT.

The chain has TRBV7-3 and TRBJ1-6, with 8 bases lining up with TRBD1. In germline, CDR1 is SGHTA, CDR2 FQGTGA. The junction had 2 bases not matched to a gene; V was cut back by 5 bases and J by 8 bases. This CDR3 comprises 13 residues. This chain's CDR3 is CASSQGADSPLHF. CDR3 DNA: TGTGCCAGCAGCCAGGGGGCGGATTCACCCCTCCACTTT.